The clone carrying this T cell receptor (beta chain) was detected ten times or more. Its antigen is not identified. RNA served as the template for amplifying TCR beta CDR3 regions. Following a first-round RT-PCR that used HTBI primers, a second-round multiplex PCR was carried out. TCRdb passed the multiplex PCR reads through MiXCR, listing each CDR3 protein once. The sample holds roughly 600,000 distinct CDR3 sequences; under 40% are singletons and the top ten take around 4.6%. The hyperthyroidism patients, aged 18 to 65, had been newly diagnosed, with under 2 months' duration. Uncontrolled infections, other autoimmune diseases, pregnancy or lactation barred patients from enrollment. The data are from a study of Graves' ophthalmopathy and Graves' hyperthyroidism. The CDR3 totals 11 residues. The V gene's germline CDR1 is MNHNS and CDR2 SASEGT. V was cut by 8 bases and J by 10 bases, with 9 bases left in between.

Study-wide results and caveats: Among expanded thyroid clonotypes above 0.001 frequency, most also occurred in blood.

The chain joins TRBV6-1 to TRBJ1-6; D ambiguous. The sequence was obtained from an adult man with Graves' hyperthyroidism. The sample taken for sequencing was peripheral blood or thyroid tissue (not recorded which). CDR3 in amino acids: CASGEGSPLHF. CDR3 bases: TGTGCCAGCGGGGAGGGCTCACCCCTCCACTTT.